These 4 T cell receptor beta chains came from one sample sequenced in a study of blood T cell repertoires in COVID-19. Assay used: immunoSEQ multiplex PCR; TCRdb lists only in-frame clones, some missing. This repertoire shows 310,000 or so clones, roughly 87% found once; its top ten account for 1%. The sequencing sample was made of peripheral blood. The receptor set was obtained from a man over 45 with active or convalescent COVID-19.

The chain uses TRBV25-1 and TRBJ2-7; no clear D. The ends were cut back, 9 bases at V and 7 bases at J, with 10 bases in the middle. This CDR3 is 10 amino acids long. CDR1 is MGHDK and CDR2 is SYGVNS in the germline V gene. The CDR3 DNA reads TGTGCCAGTTCGCGTGAGGAGCAGTACTTC. It translates to CASSREEQYF.

The chain has TRBV10-3 and TRBJ1-2; D unclear. Trimming took off 2 bases at V and 8 bases at J, with 12 bases between the two ends. The germline gives CDR1 ENHRY, CDR2 SYGVKD. This CDR3 has 13 residues. The chain's CDR3 is CAISEKSEGGYTF. CDR3 in DNA: TGTGCCATCAGTGAGAAATCGGAGGGAGGCTACACCTTC.

This chain joins TRBV30 and TRBJ2-3; TRBD2 agrees at 8 bases. V gave up 1 base and J gave up 9 bases; unmatched junction bases: 6. There are 13 residues in the CDR3. Per the germline V gene, CDR1 is GTSNPN and CDR2 is SVGIG (reference sequence). This CDR3 reads CAWSGAREGTQYF. The CDR3 DNA follows: TGTGCCTGGAGTGGGGCACGGGAGGGGACGCAGTATTTT.

The V call is TRBV7-2, the J call TRBJ2-3, with D maybe TRBD2 (6 bases). Between the trimmed V and J ends, which lost 6 bases and 2 bases, there was a span of 12 bases. The CDR3 extends over 14 amino acids. The germline V gene encodes CDR1 SGHTA and CDR2 FQGNSA. The CDR3 sequence is CASRGGLATDTQYF. Written as DNA, the CDR3 is TGTGCCAGCAGGGGGGGTTTGGCCACAGATACGCAGTATTTT.